These 8 T cell receptor beta chains were sequenced from one sample in a study of STAT5B mutations in CD4+ large granular lymphocyte leukemia. Data came from immunoSEQ multiplex PCR; TCRdb stores just in-frame clones and leaves some out. The profile covers fewer than 40,000 clones, with 60% to 80% appearing a single time and roughly 0.43% taken by the ten largest. Sequenced input: CD4+ T cells from blood buffy coats. These receptors came from a human donor in good health.

V and J are TRBV11-2 and TRBJ2-7; D is possibly TRBD1 (5 bases). The V gene's germline CDR1 is SGHAT and CDR2 FQNNGV. This CDR3 region has 15 residues. Trimming stripped 1 base from V and 5 bases from J, with 15 bases between. The CDR3 loop reads CASSLGSGTGNEQYF. The DNA for the CDR3 is TGTGCCAGCAGCTTAGGTTCTGGTACAGGCAACGAGCAGTACTTC. The variable domain in full, completed from reference TRBV11-2 and TRBJ2-7, reads EAGVAQSPRYKIIEKRQSVAFWCNPISGHATLYWYQQILGQGPKLLIQFQNNGVVDDSQLPKDRFSAERLKGVDSTLKIQPAKLEDSAVYLCASSLGSGTGNEQYFGPGTRLTVT.

This clone is labeled as medium-sized. V usage is TRBV10-3 and J usage is TRBJ1-2; D is perhaps TRBD1 (6 bases). The CDR3 covers 13 residues. The V end lost 8 bases, the J end lost 8 bases, and 18 bases lay between the germline ends. In germline, CDR1 is ENHRY, CDR2 SYGVKD. CDR3 DNA sequence: TGTGCCATCGGGTTAAGGGGGAGATTCGGCTACACCTTC. This gives the protein CAIGLRGRFGYTF.

V gene TRBV30 combines with J gene TRBJ2-1; 10 nucleotides match TRBD2. CDR3 length: 18 residues. V shed 2 bases, J shed 0 bases, and the junction held 10 bases outside the gene matches. From germline, CDR1 is GTSNPN and CDR2 SVGIG (reference sequence). The CDR3 DNA follows: TGTGCCTGGAGTATAGACCCAAGGACTAGCGGCTCCTACAATGAGCAGTTCTTC. Protein: CAWSIDPRTSGSYNEQFF. Looking up the rest from reference TRBV30 and TRBJ2-1 gives the full variable domain: SQTIHQWPATLVQPVGSPLSLECTVEGTSNPNLYWYRQAAGRGLQLLFYSVGIGQISSEVPQNLSASRPQDRQFILSSKKLLLSDSGFYLCAWSIDPRTSGSYNEQFFGPGTRLTVL.

The chain combines TRBV30 with TRBJ1-4, with no clear D. Trimming cost V 0 bases and J 7 bases, with 9 bases left between them. Germline CDR1 GTSNPN, CDR2 SVGIG (reference sequence). The CDR3 extends over 13 amino acids. CDR3 sequence (DNA): TGTGCCTGGAGTGTAAGGGTTTCTGAAAAACTGTTTTTT. Amino acid sequence: CAWSVRVSEKLFF.

The V and J genes are TRBV6-4 and TRBJ1-5; D is unresolved. Germline V gives CDR1 MRHNA, CDR2 SNTAGT. This CDR3 contains 12 residues. Trimming removed 0 bases at V and 11 bases at J, with 8 bases between. The CDR3 region is CASSDSGGAQHF. The DNA for the CDR3 is TGTGCCAGCAGTGACTCTGGTGGGGCCCAGCATTTT.

CDR3 in DNA: TGTGCCAGCAGTGTGAGCGGCTCTGGAAACACCATATATTTT. Its protein is CASSVSGSGNTIYF. The chain carries TRBV6-1 and TRBJ1-3, with no clear D. Germline V lookup: CDR1 MNHNS, CDR2 SASEGT. The CDR3 totals 14 residues. Trimming took off 4 bases at V and 0 bases at J, with 7 bases between the two ends.

V gene TRBV18 combines with J gene TRBJ2-1, with TRBD1 matching 10 bases. Germline V gene data show CDR1 as KGHSH and CDR2 as LQKENI. CDR3 length: 15 amino acids. Trimming removed 1 base from V and 6 bases from J; junction bases left unmatched: 3. CDR3 sequence (DNA): TGTGCCAGCTCACCACAGGGACAGGGGACCAATGAGCAGTTCTTC. It yields the protein CASSPQGQGTNEQFF.

The V gene is TRBV7-8, the J gene TRBJ2-2; 10 nucleotides line up with TRBD1. The length of the CDR3 is 15 residues. With V trimmed by 5 bases and J by 6 bases, 6 bases remained unmatched. CDR1 and CDR2 (germline): SGHVS, FQNEAQ. CDR3 sequence reads: CASSVEDRGPGELFF. For the CDR3, the DNA is TGTGCCAGCAGCGTTGAAGACAGGGGGCCCGGGGAGCTGTTTTTT.